A selection of T cell receptor beta chains follows, all from one sample in a study of blood T cell repertoires in COVID-19. Data came from immunoSEQ multiplex PCR; TCRdb stores just in-frame clones and leaves some out. The sample lists fewer than 300,000 clones, roughly 92% seen once, with 2.2% in the top ten. Sequencing was performed on peripheral blood. The receptors were gathered from a woman aged 30 to 39 with COVID-19, enrolled during active disease. Each CDR3 is given with its conserved first and last residue. D genes are given only for firm matches. Not all rows give a size; the values are once, few, many and, for expanded clones, a class.

abundance: once; d_gene: TRBD1; v_gene: TRBV30; j_gene: TRBJ1-5; CDR3aa: CAWSPRQGSNQPQHF; CDR3nt: TGTGCCTGGAGTCCCCGACAGGGAAGCAATCAGCCCCAGCATTTT
abundance: -; d_gene: -; v_gene: TRBV29-1; j_gene: TRBJ1-1; CDR3aa: CSVGQRMNTEAFF; CDR3nt: TGCAGCGTGGGACAAAGAATGAACACTGAAGCTTTCTTT
abundance: -; d_gene: TRBD1; v_gene: TRBV28; j_gene: TRBJ1-2; CDR3aa: CASSLTGQGHGYTF; CDR3nt: TGTGCCAGCAGTCTGACGGGACAGGGACATGGCTACACCTTC
abundance: -; d_gene: TRBD1; v_gene: TRBV5-1; j_gene: TRBJ2-3; CDR3aa: CASSLVGTGHTDTQYF; CDR3nt: TGCGCCAGCAGCTTGGTAGGGACAGGCCACACAGATACGCAGTATTTT
abundance: -; d_gene: TRBD2; v_gene: TRBV19; j_gene: TRBJ2-7; CDR3aa: CASSGLAGGPVRQYF; CDR3nt: TGTGCCAGCTCGGGGCTAGCGGGAGGACCGGTAAGGCAGTACTTC
abundance: once; d_gene: -; v_gene: TRBV24-1; j_gene: TRBJ2-7; CDR3aa: CATSTARGASYEQYF; CDR3nt: TGTGCCACCAGTACCGCCCGGGGGGCATCCTACGAGCAGTACTTC
abundance: -; d_gene: TRBD1; v_gene: TRBV7-9; j_gene: TRBJ2-1; CDR3aa: CASSSRQGDSYNEQFF; CDR3nt: TGTGCCAGCAGCTCCCGACAGGGAGACTCCTACAATGAGCAGTTCTTC
abundance: -; d_gene: -; v_gene: TRBV28; j_gene: TRBJ1-6; CDR3aa: CASSLAGETYNSPLHF; CDR3nt: TGTGCCAGCAGTTTAGCGGGGGAAACCTATAATTCACCCCTCCACTTT
abundance: -; d_gene: -; v_gene: TRBV6-5; j_gene: TRBJ1-5; CDR3aa: CASILLGGRQPQHF; CDR3nt: TGTGCCAGCATCCTTTTGGGGGGTAGACAGCCCCAGCATTTT
abundance: -; d_gene: TRBD1; v_gene: TRBV12-3/TRBV12-4; j_gene: TRBJ1-1; CDR3aa: CASRRTGPEAFF; CDR3nt: TGTGCCAGCAGGAGGACAGGGCCTGAAGCTTTCTTT
abundance: -; d_gene: TRBD1; v_gene: TRBV7-9; j_gene: TRBJ1-6; CDR3aa: CASSLLGTGAGSPLHF; CDR3nt: TGTGCCAGCAGCTTACTCGGGACAGGGGCTGGTTCACCCCTCCACTTT
abundance: -; d_gene: -; v_gene: TRBV7-2; j_gene: TRBJ2-5; CDR3aa: CASSLAPGMGETQYF; CDR3nt: TGTGCCAGCAGCTTAGCCCCGGGAATGGGAGAGACCCAGTACTTC
abundance: -; d_gene: -; v_gene: TRBV30; j_gene: TRBJ1-1; CDR3aa: CAWNFRANTEAFF; CDR3nt: TGTGCCTGGAATTTCAGGGCCAACACTGAAGCTTTCTTT
abundance: -; d_gene: -; v_gene: TRBV6-2/TRBV6-3; j_gene: TRBJ2-1; CDR3aa: CASSSWRVNNEQFF; CDR3nt: TGTGCCAGCAGTTCGTGGCGGGTGAACAATGAGCAGTTCTTC
abundance: -; d_gene: TRBD1; v_gene: TRBV2; j_gene: TRBJ1-1; CDR3aa: CASGDRAPFF; CDR3nt: TGTGCCAGCGGGGACAGGGCCCCTTTCTTT
abundance: -; d_gene: TRBD2; v_gene: TRBV27; j_gene: TRBJ2-7; CDR3aa: CASSLDLGLAEQYF; CDR3nt: TGTGCCAGCAGTTTAGACTTAGGACTAGCTGAGCAGTACTTC
abundance: -; d_gene: TRBD2; v_gene: TRBV2; j_gene: TRBJ2-1; CDR3aa: CASSERSGRYNEQFF; CDR3nt: TGTGCCAGCAGTGAGCGTAGCGGGAGATACAATGAGCAGTTCTTC
abundance: -; d_gene: TRBD1; v_gene: TRBV7-9; j_gene: TRBJ1-5; CDR3aa: CASSLDRGGQPQHF; CDR3nt: TGTGCCAGCAGCTTGGACAGGGGAGGGCAGCCCCAGCATTTT
abundance: -; d_gene: -; v_gene: TRBV18; j_gene: TRBJ2-3; CDR3aa: CASSPRDTEPFTDTQYF; CDR3nt: TGTGCCAGCTCACCAAGGGACACCGAACCCTTCACAGATACGCAGTATTTT
abundance: -; d_gene: -; v_gene: TRBV5-1; j_gene: TRBJ2-7; CDR3aa: CASSLGEVTSYEQYF; CDR3nt: TGCGCCAGCAGCTTGGGGGAGGTTACCTCCTACGAGCAGTACTTC
abundance: -; d_gene: TRBD1; v_gene: TRBV18; j_gene: TRBJ1-2; CDR3aa: CASSPGQERNGYTF; CDR3nt: TGTGCCAGCTCACCTGGACAGGAGCGTAATGGCTACACCTTC
abundance: few; d_gene: -; v_gene: TRBV12-3/TRBV12-4; j_gene: TRBJ2-7; CDR3aa: CASTANSYEQYF; CDR3nt: TGTGCCAGCACAGCGAACTCCTACGAGCAGTACTTC
abundance: once; d_gene: -; v_gene: TRBV10-1; j_gene: TRBJ1-5; CDR3aa: CASSADRINQPQHF; CDR3nt: TGCGCCAGCAGCGCGGACAGAATCAATCAGCCCCAGCATTTT
abundance: many; d_gene: -; v_gene: TRBV7-8; j_gene: TRBJ2-7; CDR3aa: CASSLVILPGSDYEQYF; CDR3nt: TGTGCCAGCAGCTTAGTAATTCTCCCGGGAAGCGACTACGAGCAGTACTTC
abundance: -; d_gene: -; v_gene: TRBV5-1; j_gene: TRBJ2-1; CDR3aa: CASSLDNYNEQFF; CDR3nt: TGCGCCAGCAGCCTTGACAATTACAATGAGCAGTTCTTC
abundance: -; d_gene: TRBD2; v_gene: TRBV27; j_gene: TRBJ2-3; CDR3aa: CASSSDSTSGTSTDTQYF; CDR3nt: TGTGCCAGCAGTTCCGACTCAACTAGCGGAACGAGCACAGATACGCAGTATTTT
abundance: -; d_gene: TRBD1; v_gene: TRBV4-2; j_gene: TRBJ2-2; CDR3aa: CASSQGDSDRAGELFF; CDR3nt: TGTGCTAGCAGCCAAGGGGACAGTGACCGGGCCGGGGAGCTGTTTTTT
abundance: -; d_gene: -; v_gene: TRBV10-1; j_gene: TRBJ2-2; CDR3aa: CASSESGLELGELFF; CDR3nt: TGCGCCAGCAGTGAGTCGGGGCTAGAGCTCGGGGAGCTGTTTTTT
abundance: -; d_gene: -; v_gene: TRBV5-1; j_gene: TRBJ1-1; CDR3aa: CASSWEGTATEAFF; CDR3nt: TGCGCCAGCAGCTGGGAGGGAACGGCGACTGAAGCTTTCTTT
abundance: -; d_gene: -; v_gene: TRBV19; j_gene: TRBJ1-1; CDR3aa: CASSIRGRTEAFF; CDR3nt: TGTGCCAGTAGTATAAGGGGGAGAACTGAAGCTTTCTTT
abundance: -; d_gene: TRBD1; v_gene: TRBV19; j_gene: TRBJ1-3; CDR3aa: CASSDRDSGNTIYF; CDR3nt: TGTGCCAGTAGTGACAGGGACTCTGGAAACACCATATATTTT
abundance: -; d_gene: -; v_gene: TRBV2; j_gene: TRBJ1-1; CDR3aa: CASSVEPIMNTEAFF; CDR3nt: TGTGCCAGCAGTGTGGAGCCGATCATGAACACTGAAGCTTTCTTT
abundance: -; d_gene: -; v_gene: TRBV27; j_gene: TRBJ2-3; CDR3aa: CASSLNFGTQYF; CDR3nt: TGTGCCAGCAGTTTAAATTTCGGTACGCAGTATTTT
abundance: -; d_gene: TRBD1; v_gene: TRBV9; j_gene: TRBJ1-1; CDR3aa: CASSADLTGRNTEAFF; CDR3nt: TGTGCCAGCAGCGCCGACTTGACAGGGAGAAACACTGAAGCTTTCTTT
abundance: -; d_gene: TRBD2; v_gene: TRBV5-1; j_gene: TRBJ2-3; CDR3aa: CASSLATSGRTDTQYF; CDR3nt: TGCGCCAGCAGCTTGGCCACTAGCGGGAGAACAGATACGCAGTATTTT
abundance: -; d_gene: -; v_gene: TRBV5-4; j_gene: TRBJ2-5; CDR3aa: CASSLEAGEETQYF; CDR3nt: TGTGCCAGCAGCTTGGAGGCAGGGGAAGAGACCCAGTACTTC
abundance: -; d_gene: -; v_gene: TRBV10-2; j_gene: TRBJ2-3; CDR3aa: CASSELLNSPIQYF; CDR3nt: TGCGCCAGCAGTGAGCTACTTAACTCCCCGATCCAGTATTTT